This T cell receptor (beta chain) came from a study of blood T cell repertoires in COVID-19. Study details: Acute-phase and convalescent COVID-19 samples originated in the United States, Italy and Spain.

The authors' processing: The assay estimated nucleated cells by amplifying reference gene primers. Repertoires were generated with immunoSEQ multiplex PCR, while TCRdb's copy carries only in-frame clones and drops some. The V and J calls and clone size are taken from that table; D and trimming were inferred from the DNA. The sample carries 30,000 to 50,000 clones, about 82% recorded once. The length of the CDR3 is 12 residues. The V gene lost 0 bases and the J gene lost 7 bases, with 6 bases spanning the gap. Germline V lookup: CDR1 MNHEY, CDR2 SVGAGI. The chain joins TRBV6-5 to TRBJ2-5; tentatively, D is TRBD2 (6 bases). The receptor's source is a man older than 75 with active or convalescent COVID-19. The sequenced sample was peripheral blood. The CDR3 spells CASSYSGGTQYF. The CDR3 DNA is TGTGCCAGCAGTTACTCGGGAGGGACCCAGTACTTC.